The 23 T cell receptor beta chains reported below all come from one sample, sequenced in a study of early stage breast cancer tumors (dated 2017 in TCRdb). Receptor amplification or capture employed the immunoSEQ multiplex PCR assay. The table comes from immuneACCESS by way of TCRdb, which keeps in-frame sequences with V and J called. Part of the clones is missing from these tables; in studies checked, under half for an unresolved V gene and the rest for unknown reasons. The sample table records about 50,000 clones; about three quarters of these occur just once. 3% to 3.5% of the sample is held by the ten biggest clonotypes. The sequenced sample consisted of blood. The receptors stem from a person in their 40s with breast cancer.

This rearrangement joins TRBV27 to TRBJ2-1; unclear D gene. CDR1 and CDR2 (germline): MNHEY, SMNVEV (reference sequence). Between the trimmed V and J ends, which lost 3 bases and 10 bases, there was a span of 13 bases. The CDR3 has 13 amino acids. The CDR3 here is CASSFTSGYEQFF. The CDR3 DNA reads as TGTGCCAGCAGTTTCACGAGTGGTTACGAGCAGTTCTTC.

This clone was counted only a few times. The V call is TRBV5-1, the J call TRBJ1-2; D not certain. Germline lookup yields CDR1 SGHRS and CDR2 YFSETQ. The CDR3 consists of 13 residues. V lost 0 bases to trimming and J lost 4 bases, with 7 bases between them. The CDR3 DNA reads TGCGCCAGCAGCTTGGACAGTGCCTATGGCTACACCTTC. Protein product: CASSLDSAYGYTF.

The rearrangement uses TRBV5-1 and TRBJ2-1; 15 nucleotides agree with TRBD2. The CDR3 length is 18 residues. V lost 4 bases and J lost 3; bases outside the gene matches: 8. Germline V lookup: CDR1 SGHRS, CDR2 YFSETQ. CDR3 sequence (DNA): TGCGCCAGCAGCCCGGGACTAGCGGGAGGCCGGAGCTACAATGAGCAGTTCTTC. It translates to CASSPGLAGGRSYNEQFF.

The V gene is TRBV18, the J gene TRBJ1-4, with TRBD1 matching 8 bases. CDR1 is KGHSH and CDR2 is LQKENI in the germline V gene. V shed 6 bases and J 6 bases; nucleotides not matched to a gene: 6. This CDR3 spans 14 amino acids. CDR3 sequence: CASSHGQGYEKLFF. CDR3 nucleotide sequence: TGTGCCAGCTCCCACGGACAGGGTTATGAAAAACTGTTTTTT.

This clone was counted between two and nine times. The CDR3, as DNA: TGTGCCAGCAGCCTGATGGGGGTTGAAGCTTTCTTT. Amino acids: CASSLMGVEAFF. J is TRBJ1-1 and V is TRBV11-2; tentatively, D is TRBD1 (5 bases). V shed 5 bases and J shed 7 bases, with 11 bases lying between them. Germline V gene lookup returns CDR1 SGHAT and CDR2 FQNNGV. This CDR3 contains 12 residues.

The V call is TRBV30, the J call TRBJ2-3, with 9 bases lining up with TRBD2. The germline V gene encodes CDR1 GTSNPN and CDR2 SVGIG (reference sequence). With 1 base clipped from V and 5 bases from J, the junction kept 16 bases outside the gene matches. The length of the CDR3 is 18 residues. This CDR3 reads CAWSASSGMSFVRDTQYF. As DNA, the CDR3 is TGTGCCTGGAGTGCCTCTAGCGGGATGTCATTCGTTCGAGATACGCAGTATTTT.

The V gene is TRBV18, the J gene TRBJ2-5, with D unresolved. The CDR3 runs to 13 residues. Trimming removed 3 bases at V and 3 bases at J, with 8 bases between. The germline V gene has CDR1 KGHSH and CDR2 LQKENI. The DNA for the CDR3 is TGTGCCAGCTCACCCCGACAAGAAGAGACCCAGTACTTC. It translates to CASSPRQEETQYF.

This chain joins TRBV2 and TRBJ2-5; 10 bases map to TRBD2. Germline V gives CDR1 SNHLY, CDR2 FYNNEI. This CDR3 comprises 17 residues. Trimming took 4 bases from V and 4 from J; bases not matched to a gene: 12. The CDR3 DNA sequence: TGTGCCAGCAGTGTGGGGCCCGGGGCTAGCGGGAGAGAGACCCAGTACTTC. Its protein is CASSVGPGASGRETQYF.

The chain links TRBV6-6 to TRBJ2-7; no clear D gene. V dropped 7 bases and J dropped 6 bases, with 16 bases sitting between them. CDR1 is MNHNY and CDR2 is SVGAGI in the germline V gene (reference sequence). The CDR3 loop spans 13 amino acids. Written as DNA, the CDR3 is TGTGCCAGCACCTTACAGACACCTTCCGAGCAGTACTTC. Translation: CASTLQTPSEQYF.

The chain couples TRBV2 to TRBJ2-2; D is unclear. Trimming shortened V by 4 bases and J by 5 bases, and 14 bases separated the two germline ends. The germline V gene has CDR1 SNHLY and CDR2 FYNNEI. CDR3 size: 15 residues. The DNA of the CDR3 is TGTGCCAGCAGTGTTGCCAGGACGCTAACCGGGGAGCTGTTTTTT. Its translation is CASSVARTLTGELFF.

This chain connects TRBV19 to TRBJ1-4, with D unclear. CDR1 is LNHDA and CDR2 is SQIVND in the germline V gene (reference sequence). V was cut by 5 bases and J by 4 bases, with 14 bases left in between. The CDR3 has 15 amino acids. For the CDR3, the DNA is TGTGCCAGTAGTTTGGACGGAGGGCTTAATGAAAAACTGTTTTTT. This gives the protein CASSLDGGLNEKLFF. Looking up the rest from reference TRBV19 and TRBJ1-4 gives the full variable domain: DGGITQSPKYLFRKEGQNVTLSCEQNLNHDAMYWYRQDPGQGLRLIYYSQIVNDFQKGDIAEGYSVSREKKESFPLTVTSAQKNPTAFYLCASSLDGGLNEKLFFGSGTQLSVL.

The chain has TRBV6-1 and TRBJ1-3; 7 nucleotides agree with TRBD1. Germline V gene lookup returns CDR1 MNHNS and CDR2 SASEGT. With V trimmed by 5 bases and J by 4 bases, 8 bases remained unmatched. This CDR3 is built from 15 residues. DNA of the CDR3: TGTGCCAGCAGTCCCCAACAGGGGCGCGGAAACACCATATATTTT. This sequence encodes CASSPQQGRGNTIYF.

This chain links TRBV7-9 with TRBJ2-7; TRBD2 aligns across 14 bases. The CDR3 consists of 16 residues. CDR1 is SEHNR, CDR2 FQNEAQ, per germline (reference sequence). Losses at the gene ends were 3 bases for V and 6 bases for J; bases not matched to a gene: 7. As DNA, the CDR3 is TGTGCCAGCAGCTTGGCCGGGACTAGCGGGAGTCGCGAGCAGTACTTC. This codes for CASSLAGTSGSREQYF.

This rearrangement joins TRBV5-1 to TRBJ1-2; 9 bases fit TRBD1. V was pared by 3 bases and J by 3 bases, with 6 bases of the junction left unmatched. Looked up from germline, CDR1 is SGHRS and CDR2 is YFSETQ. CDR3 length equals 15 residues. The CDR3 DNA follows: TGCGCCAGCAGCTCCTTAGACAGGGGGGACTATGGCTACACCTTC. Residues: CASSSLDRGDYGYTF.

The V gene is TRBV12-2, the J gene TRBJ2-4; TRBD2 is taken as the D call from the table, unchecked against the DNA. TRBV12-2 is termed a pseudogene. The CDR3 has 16 amino acids. The CDR3 coding sequence is TGTGCAAGTCGCTTACCGCCGGGACTAGAGAATGCACGCAAGTACTTC. It translates to CASRLPPGLENARKYF.

This sequence joins TRBV13 and TRBJ2-3, with a weak D call TRBD2 (5 bases). Germline CDR1 reads PRHDT; CDR2 reads FYEKMQ (reference sequence). The CDR3 extends over 13 amino acids. V was pared by 7 bases and J by 6 bases, with 14 bases between. The chain's CDR3 is CASTLGAADTQYF. Written as DNA, the CDR3 is TGTGCCAGCACCCTGGGAGCGGCGGATACGCAGTATTTT.

V usage is TRBV11-2 and J usage is TRBJ1-1; no firm D call. The germline gives CDR1 SGHAT, CDR2 FQNNGV. V gave up 6 bases and J gave up 0 bases, with 8 bases separating them. The CDR3 spans 13 residues. The CDR3 reads CASRPQVNTEAFF. CDR3 sequence (DNA): TGTGCCAGCAGACCTCAGGTGAACACTGAAGCTTTCTTT.

The gene calls are TRBV7-2 and TRBJ1-2; D remains unclear. The germline gives CDR1 SGHTA, CDR2 FQGNSA. V was cut by 4 bases and J by 4 bases, with 16 bases left in between. The CDR3 has 15 amino acids. CDR3 region: CASSSAPGMTYGYTF. In nucleotides, the CDR3 is TGTGCCAGCAGCTCGGCCCCGGGTATGACCTATGGCTACACCTTC.

This chain uses TRBV6-5 with TRBJ1-1; D is unclear. This CDR3 comprises 10 residues. Germline CDR1 is MNHEY and CDR2 is SVGAGI. V was cut by 6 bases and J by 4 bases, with 3 bases left in between. CDR3 DNA sequence: TGTGCCAGCAGAACCACTGAAGCTTTCTTT. This codes for CASRTTEAFF.

In its sample, this clone was seen once. The CDR3 sequence: CASSRREGEKLFF. CDR3 bases: TGTGCCAGCAGCAGACGAGAGGGTGAAAAACTGTTTTTT. The J gene is TRBJ1-4, the V gene TRBV27; D is uncertain. Trimming cost V 6 bases and J 7 bases, with 12 bases left between them. The germline V gene encodes CDR1 MNHEY and CDR2 SMNVEV (reference sequence). The CDR3 length is 13 residues.

The chain joins TRBV11-2 to TRBJ1-1; D remains unclear. CDR1 and CDR2 (germline): SGHAT, FQNNGV. V shed 2 bases and J shed 2 bases, with 6 bases lying between them. The CDR3 spans 13 residues. CDR3 nucleotides: TGTGCCAGCAGCTTAAGGGAAAACACTGAAGCTTTCTTT. The encoded protein is CASSLRENTEAFF.

V and J are TRBV14 and TRBJ1-1; D not certain. This CDR3 has 13 residues. V lost 5 bases, J lost 7 bases, and 14 bases lay in between. Germline CDR1 and CDR2: SGHDN and FVKESK. The CDR3 loop reads CASSSYGSYEAFF. The CDR3 nucleotides read TGTGCCAGCAGCTCCTATGGATCGTATGAAGCTTTCTTT.

The chain combines TRBV11-2 with TRBJ2-3; 10 nucleotides line up with TRBD2. The CDR3 contains 17 residues. Germline V CDR1 and CDR2: SGHAT, FQNNGV. Losses at the gene ends were 0 bases for V and 3 bases for J; bases not matched to a gene: 6. CDR3 DNA: TGTGCCAGCAGCTTAGATCCTAGCGGGAGTGGAACAGATACGCAGTATTTT. This sequence encodes CASSLDPSGSGTDTQYF.